Listed below are T cell receptor beta chains from one sample, sequenced in a study of siplizumab effects on memory and regulatory T cells. Generated by immunoSEQ multiplex PCR, the TCRdb table keeps only in-frame clones and is missing some. The sample yields approximately 100,000 clones, 75% to 95% seen once. The sample consisted of CD4+ T cells sorted from blood. The receptors were sampled from a human donor in good health. Some clones in this sample may be carry-over from other donors' samples. CDR3s include the opening cysteine and the closing phenylalanine or tryptophan. The order of the fields is J gene, D gene, V gene, clone size, CDR3 DNA, CDR3 protein. D genes are given only for firm matches. For some rows the clone size is stated as once, few or many, or as a class when expanded; others skip it.

j_gene: TRBJ1-2
d_gene: TRBD1
v_gene: TRBV5-4
abundance: -
CDR3nt: TGTGCCAGCAGCCTTGGACAGGGAATGGACTATGGCTACACCTTC
CDR3aa: CASSLGQGMDYGYTF

j_gene: TRBJ2-7
d_gene: -
v_gene: TRBV5-4
abundance: -
CDR3nt: TGTGCCAGCAGCGTAGCGCCCCCCTACGAGCAGTACTTC
CDR3aa: CASSVAPPYEQYF

j_gene: TRBJ2-6
d_gene: -
v_gene: TRBV19
abundance: -
CDR3nt: TGTGCCAGTAGTATAGGAAGAAAATACTCCTCTGGGGCCAACGTCCTGACTTTC
CDR3aa: CASSIGRKYSSGANVLTF

j_gene: TRBJ2-6
d_gene: -
v_gene: TRBV4-1
abundance: -
CDR3nt: TGCGCCAGCAGCCAAGCCAGGCGGTCGGGAAACTCTGGGGCCAACGTCCTGACTTTC
CDR3aa: CASSQARRSGNSGANVLTF

j_gene: TRBJ2-7
d_gene: TRBD1
v_gene: TRBV6-1
abundance: -
CDR3nt: TGTGCCAGCAGTGAAGGACAGGGCTCCTACGAGCAGTACTTC
CDR3aa: CASSEGQGSYEQYF

j_gene: TRBJ1-2
d_gene: -
v_gene: TRBV18
abundance: -
CDR3nt: TGTGCCAGCTCATCGACGGACACCCACGGCTATGGCTACACCTTC
CDR3aa: CASSSTDTHGYGYTF

j_gene: TRBJ2-7
d_gene: TRBD2
v_gene: TRBV18
abundance: once
CDR3nt: TGTGCCAGCTCCCCGACTAGCGGGGACGCGTACGAGCAGTACTTC
CDR3aa: CASSPTSGDAYEQYF

j_gene: TRBJ1-1
d_gene: -
v_gene: TRBV11-2
abundance: -
CDR3nt: TGTGCCAGCAGCCCCCGACGAAACACTGAAGCTTTCTTT
CDR3aa: CASSPRRNTEAFF

j_gene: TRBJ1-1
d_gene: -
v_gene: TRBV6-5
abundance: -
CDR3nt: TGTGCCAGCAGTTACCCGGAATTCTACACTGAAGCTTTCTTT
CDR3aa: CASSYPEFYTEAFF

j_gene: TRBJ1-4
d_gene: TRBD1
v_gene: TRBV19
abundance: -
CDR3nt: TGTGCCAGTAGTAACCTACGACAGGGGGCTAATGAAAAACTGTTTTTT
CDR3aa: CASSNLRQGANEKLFF

j_gene: TRBJ2-2
d_gene: TRBD1
v_gene: TRBV10-2
abundance: few
CDR3nt: TGCGCCAGCAGACAGGGGGCGCGGGGCACCGGGGAGCTGTTTTTT
CDR3aa: CASRQGARGTGELFF

j_gene: TRBJ1-2
d_gene: -
v_gene: TRBV2
abundance: -
CDR3nt: TGTGCCAGCAGACTGTCCGGGACACCCTATGGCTACACCTTC
CDR3aa: CASRLSGTPYGYTF

j_gene: TRBJ1-1
d_gene: -
v_gene: TRBV15
abundance: -
CDR3nt: TGTGCCACCAGCCCTAGGCGGGGGCTCGGTTTCTTT
CDR3aa: CATSPRRGLGFF

j_gene: TRBJ2-5
d_gene: -
v_gene: TRBV6-7
abundance: -
CDR3nt: TGTGCCAGCAGTATGAGGACAGAACAAGAGACCCAGTACTTC
CDR3aa: CASSMRTEQETQYF

j_gene: TRBJ2-7
d_gene: TRBD2
v_gene: TRBV6-6
abundance: -
CDR3nt: TGTGCCAGCAGTTACGTGCGGGAGGCCTACGAGCAGTACTTC
CDR3aa: CASSYVREAYEQYF

j_gene: TRBJ2-5
d_gene: -
v_gene: TRBV30
abundance: -
CDR3nt: TGTGCCTGGGGGGCAGGGGGGGGGACCCAGTACTTC
CDR3aa: CAWGAGGGTQYF

j_gene: TRBJ2-3
d_gene: TRBD1
v_gene: TRBV15
abundance: -
CDR3nt: TGTGCCACCAGCAGAGGCGGACAGGGGGCAGATACGCAGTATTTT
CDR3aa: CATSRGGQGADTQYF

j_gene: TRBJ2-2
d_gene: -
v_gene: TRBV29-1
abundance: -
CDR3nt: TGCAGCGTTGATTGGGGGCAGAACACCGGGGAGCTGTTTTTT
CDR3aa: CSVDWGQNTGELFF

j_gene: TRBJ1-2
d_gene: TRBD1
v_gene: TRBV29-1
abundance: -
CDR3nt: TGCAGCGTTGGACAGGGGTTCAATGGCTACACCTTC
CDR3aa: CSVGQGFNGYTF

j_gene: TRBJ2-7
d_gene: TRBD1
v_gene: TRBV18
abundance: -
CDR3nt: TGTGCCAGCTCAGCCGGGACAGGCTACGAGCAGTACTTC
CDR3aa: CASSAGTGYEQYF

j_gene: TRBJ2-7
d_gene: TRBD2
v_gene: TRBV7-3
abundance: -
CDR3nt: TGTGCCAGCAGCTTATCATCGGGAGGCTTCTACGAGCAGTACTTC
CDR3aa: CASSLSSGGFYEQYF

j_gene: TRBJ1-4
d_gene: -
v_gene: TRBV5-1
abundance: -
CDR3nt: TGCGCCAGCACACTTAACTACTTGGGGGCCCCTAATGAAAAACTGTTTTTT
CDR3aa: CASTLNYLGAPNEKLFF

j_gene: TRBJ1-3
d_gene: TRBD1
v_gene: TRBV5-1
abundance: -
CDR3nt: TGCGCCAGCAGCGCTGGCCGGACAGGGAGCTCTGGAAACACCATATATTTT
CDR3aa: CASSAGRTGSSGNTIYF

j_gene: TRBJ2-3
d_gene: -
v_gene: TRBV5-1
abundance: -
CDR3nt: TGCGCCAGCAGCTTGTCAGGGGCTAGCACAGATACGCAGTATTTT
CDR3aa: CASSLSGASTDTQYF

j_gene: TRBJ2-7
d_gene: -
v_gene: TRBV30
abundance: -
CDR3nt: TGTGCCTGGAGTGTTGCTTACGAGCAGTACTTC
CDR3aa: CAWSVAYEQYF

j_gene: TRBJ2-2
d_gene: TRBD1
v_gene: TRBV7-8
abundance: once
CDR3nt: TGTGCCAGCAGCCGCCGGGACAGGGGGCGAGGGGAGCTGTTTTTT
CDR3aa: CASSRRDRGRGELFF

j_gene: TRBJ1-5
d_gene: -
v_gene: TRBV6-1
abundance: -
CDR3nt: TGTGCCAGCAGTGATGGCCAGGGCGATCAGCCCCAGCATTTT
CDR3aa: CASSDGQGDQPQHF

j_gene: TRBJ2-1
d_gene: TRBD2
v_gene: TRBV6-1
abundance: few
CDR3nt: TGTGCCAGCAGCCGACTAGCGTTATACAATGAGCAGTTCTTC
CDR3aa: CASSRLALYNEQFF